The 8 T cell receptor beta chains presented below share a single source sample, sequenced in a study of cytomegalovirus exposure and HLA in healthy donors. A multiplex PCR was run with 60 Vbeta primers and 13 Jbeta primers. TCRdb's copy holds only in-frame clones and misses some; the assay was immunoSEQ multiplex PCR. The table lists roughly 150,000 clones, 82% of them singletons. Source material: PBMCs. The source is a girl between 10 and 17 years old in good health and CMV-seropositive.

This chain joins TRBV5-1 and TRBJ1-5; D call uncertain. Trimming removed 0 bases at V and 0 bases at J, with 7 bases between. Germline V gives CDR1 SGHRS, CDR2 YFSETQ. This CDR3 region has 15 residues. CDR3 sequence: CASSLEPGSNQPQHF. CDR3 DNA sequence: TGCGCCAGCAGCTTGGAGCCGGGTAGCAATCAGCCCCAGCATTTT.

CDR3 bases: TGCGCCAGCAGCTTGGGCTTCTTAGCGGGAGGCCTAACCTACGAGCAGTACTTC. It encodes CASSLGFLAGGLTYEQYF. V gene TRBV5-1 combines with J gene TRBJ2-7; 10 bases match TRBD2. This CDR3 is 18 amino acids long. V dropped 0 bases and J dropped 2; count of bases not matched to a gene: 11. The germline V gene has CDR1 SGHRS and CDR2 YFSETQ.

The chain has TRBV2 and TRBJ1-2, with D perhaps matching TRBD1 (5 bases). CDR1 and CDR2 (germline): SNHLY, FYNNEI. There are 14 residues in the CDR3. The V end was cut by 0 bases, the J end by 8 bases, with 13 bases between. The CDR3 nucleotides read TGTGCCAGCAGTGAAGCGCAGACAGTTACCGGCTACACCTTC. Its protein is CASSEAQTVTGYTF.

The chain is built from TRBV21-1 and TRBJ1-2. TRBV21-1 is designated a pseudogene. The CDR3 is 16 residues long. CDR3 sequence reads: CASSKEAGAPSGGYTF. CDR3 nucleotide sequence: TGTGCCAGCAGCAAAGAGGCAGGGGCACCTAGCGGAGGCTACACCTTC.

The chain carries TRBV27 and TRBJ1-2, with a weak D call TRBD1 (6 bases). The CDR3 totals 16 residues. V gave up 6 bases and J gave up 6 bases, with 23 bases separating them. CDR1 is MNHEY and CDR2 is SMNVEV in the germline V gene (reference sequence). The CDR3 sequence: CASSPGYGRQANGYTF. The CDR3 region has the DNA TGTGCCAGCAGCCCAGGTTACGGTAGACAGGCGAATGGCTACACCTTC.

This sequence joins TRBV2 and TRBJ2-3; 7 nucleotides align to TRBD2. This CDR3 has 14 residues. The J segment lost 1 base and the V segment lost 9 bases, leaving 7 bases of the junction unmatched. Germline CDR1 SNHLY, CDR2 FYNNEI. Written as DNA, the CDR3 is TGTGCCAGGAGACTAGCCAGGGGCACAGATACGCAGTATTTT. Its translation is CARRLARGTDTQYF.

This CDR3 reads CASSLEGLAGGSYEQYF. The CDR3 DNA is TGCGCCAGCAGCTTGGAGGGACTAGCGGGGGGGTCCTACGAGCAGTACTTC. The gene calls are TRBV5-1 and TRBJ2-7; the match to TRBD2 covers 16 bases. The CDR3 runs to 17 residues. CDR1 and CDR2 (germline): SGHRS, YFSETQ. The J segment lost 1 base and the V segment lost 0 bases, leaving 1 base of the junction unmatched. Full variable domain (rest looked up from reference TRBV5-1 and TRBJ2-7): KAGVTQTPRYLIKTRGQQVTLSCSPISGHRSVSWYQQTPGQGLQFLFEYFSETQRNKGNFPGRFSGRQFSNSRSEMNVSTLELGDSALYLCASSLEGLAGGSYEQYFGPGTRLTVT.

The rearrangement links TRBV5-1 to TRBJ2-1, with D possibly matching TRBD1 (5 bases). V shed 7 bases and J shed 4 bases, with 12 bases lying between them. In germline, CDR1 is SGHRS, CDR2 YFSETQ. This CDR3 is 13 amino acids long. DNA for the CDR3: TGCGCCAGCTCCACAGGCGTTTACAATGAGCAGTTCTTC. Its translation: CASSTGVYNEQFF.